This is a list of T cell receptor beta chains from one sample in a study of OX40 agonist ivuxolimab in advanced cancers. This table comes from immunoSEQ multiplex PCR, and its TCRdb copy is limited to in-frame clones, with some not included. The table includes roughly 15,000 clones, roughly 75% detected once. The sample was CD4+ or CD8+ T cells sorted from blood, taken in a trial of the OX40 agonist ivuxolimab. The receptors derive from an adult with an advanced solid tumor such as melanoma, head and neck, liver or kidney cancer. CDR3s include the opening cysteine and the closing phenylalanine or tryptophan. D genes are given only for firm matches. Clone size is stated in some rows and not others, as once, few, many or a class when expanded.

d_call: -
v_call: TRBV27
clone_size: -
j_call: TRBJ2-1
cdr3_nt: TGTGCCAGCAGTTTATTCCGGGGTCGCTACAATGAGCAGTTCTTC
cdr3_aa: CASSLFRGRYNEQFF

d_call: TRBD2
v_call: TRBV9
clone_size: -
j_call: TRBJ2-2
cdr3_nt: TGTGCCAGCAGCGTAGCCCCTAGCGGGAGGGAGGGCACCGGGGAGCTGTTTTTT
cdr3_aa: CASSVAPSGREGTGELFF

d_call: -
v_call: TRBV5-1
clone_size: -
j_call: TRBJ2-1
cdr3_nt: TGCGCCAGCAGCTTGGAAAATTCGTGGGAGATTAGAAATGCCTACAATGAGCAGTTCTTC
cdr3_aa: CASSLENSWEIRNAYNEQFF

d_call: TRBD1
v_call: TRBV19
clone_size: -
j_call: TRBJ2-1
cdr3_nt: TGTGCCAGTAGTATAGATGGGACAGGGCCTAACAATGAGCAGTTCTTC
cdr3_aa: CASSIDGTGPNNEQFF

d_call: -
v_call: TRBV27
clone_size: -
j_call: TRBJ2-7
cdr3_nt: TGTGCCAGCAGTTTATCGTTGGGCAGAACCTACGAGCAGTACTTC
cdr3_aa: CASSLSLGRTYEQYF

d_call: -
v_call: TRBV7-9
clone_size: -
j_call: TRBJ2-7
cdr3_nt: TGTGCCAGCAGCCCCGGGCCTTACGAGCAGTACTTC
cdr3_aa: CASSPGPYEQYF

d_call: -
v_call: TRBV10-2
clone_size: -
j_call: TRBJ2-5
cdr3_nt: TGCGCCAGCAGTGGGGTCGACGGGACCCAGTACTTC
cdr3_aa: CASSGVDGTQYF

d_call: -
v_call: TRBV6-1
clone_size: once
j_call: TRBJ2-7
cdr3_nt: TGTGCCAGCAGCCGGGGATATGCCTCCTACGAGCAGTACTTC
cdr3_aa: CASSRGYASYEQYF

d_call: TRBD1
v_call: TRBV5-4
clone_size: few
j_call: TRBJ1-2
cdr3_nt: TGTGCCAGCAGACCTGACAGGGGAAGCTATGGCTACACCTTC
cdr3_aa: CASRPDRGSYGYTF

d_call: -
v_call: TRBV19
clone_size: -
j_call: TRBJ1-2
cdr3_nt: TGTGCCAGTTCCCCTCCAGGGTATGGCTACACCTTC
cdr3_aa: CASSPPGYGYTF

d_call: -
v_call: TRBV25-1
clone_size: -
j_call: TRBJ1-1
cdr3_nt: TGTGCCAGCAGTGAATATGCGGGGGAAGGAACTGAAGCTTTCTTT
cdr3_aa: CASSEYAGEGTEAFF

d_call: -
v_call: TRBV5-4
clone_size: -
j_call: TRBJ1-1
cdr3_nt: TGTGCCAGCAGCTCCGACTCAACCTGGGAGACTGAAGCTTTCTTT
cdr3_aa: CASSSDSTWETEAFF

d_call: -
v_call: TRBV5-1
clone_size: -
j_call: TRBJ2-7
cdr3_nt: TGCGCCAGCAGCCCGACTGAATTCCCGGGAGTTCTCCACGAGCAGTACTTC
cdr3_aa: CASSPTEFPGVLHEQYF

d_call: -
v_call: TRBV4-1
clone_size: -
j_call: TRBJ2-7
cdr3_nt: TGCGCCAGCAGCCAAGATCAGGCAGGAGGCTACGAGCAGTACTTC
cdr3_aa: CASSQDQAGGYEQYF

d_call: -
v_call: TRBV25-1
clone_size: -
j_call: TRBJ1-1
cdr3_nt: TGTGCCAGCAGTGAATTCGGAGGGGACACTGAAGCTTTCTTT
cdr3_aa: CASSEFGGDTEAFF

d_call: TRBD2
v_call: TRBV19
clone_size: -
j_call: TRBJ2-5
cdr3_nt: TGTGCCAGTAGTATTCAGCGGGGCCCTATAGAGACCCAGTACTTC
cdr3_aa: CASSIQRGPIETQYF

d_call: TRBD1
v_call: TRBV7-6
clone_size: few
j_call: TRBJ1-2
cdr3_nt: TGTGCCAGCAGTCCGGGACAGGGAAACTATGGCTACACCTTC
cdr3_aa: CASSPGQGNYGYTF

d_call: TRBD1
v_call: TRBV25-1
clone_size: -
j_call: TRBJ1-5
cdr3_nt: TGTGCCAGCAGTGAAGGGACAGGGAATCAGCCCCAGCATTTT
cdr3_aa: CASSEGTGNQPQHF

d_call: -
v_call: TRBV7-6
clone_size: -
j_call: TRBJ1-1
cdr3_nt: TGTGCCAGCAGCCCAAACCCGGGGGAAGCTGAAGCTTTCTTT
cdr3_aa: CASSPNPGEAEAFF

d_call: -
v_call: TRBV7-9
clone_size: few
j_call: TRBJ1-5
cdr3_nt: TGTGCCAGCAGCGAACAGGGACGTCAGCCCCAGCATTTT
cdr3_aa: CASSEQGRQPQHF

d_call: -
v_call: TRBV11-2
clone_size: few
j_call: TRBJ1-1
cdr3_nt: TGTGCCAGCAGCCCGAGGAACACTGAAGCTTTCTTT
cdr3_aa: CASSPRNTEAFF

d_call: -
v_call: TRBV7-9
clone_size: few
j_call: TRBJ2-4
cdr3_nt: TGTGCCAGCGGAGGATCGGAGGACATTCAGTACTTC
cdr3_aa: CASGGSEDIQYF